The clone carrying this T cell receptor (beta chain) came up once. Its matching antigen is unknown. The data were taken from a study of OX40 agonist ivuxolimab in advanced cancers. Profiled with immunoSEQ multiplex PCR; TCRdb holds only in-frame clones, not every one. In the table there are 40,000 to 55,000 clones, about 88% of which are singletons. Overall study results and limits: CD8+ T cells averaged more expanded clones than CD4+. Antigen specificity of clonally expanded peripheral T cells was not established.

The sequence was collected from an adult with an advanced solid tumor such as melanoma, head and neck, liver or kidney cancer. The material was CD4+ or CD8+ T cells sorted from blood, obtained in a trial of the OX40 agonist ivuxolimab.

Written as DNA, the CDR3 is TGTGCCAGCAGCACCGAGGGGGCATGGGAGCAGTACTTC. This sequence encodes CASSTEGAWEQYF. J is TRBJ2-7 and V is TRBV7-2; 7 bases align to TRBD1. Trimming took 5 bases from V and 7 from J; bases not matched to a gene: 8. The CDR3 loop spans 13 amino acids. The germline V gene has CDR1 SGHTA and CDR2 FQGNSA.